This is a list of T cell receptor beta chains from one sample in a study of Graves' ophthalmopathy and Graves' hyperthyroidism. From the multiplex PCR reads, TCRdb called clonotypes with MiXCR, one entry per CDR3 protein. Of about 390,000 distinct CDR3 sequences listed, 15% were seen once; the top ten hold 7%. The source material was peripheral blood. Receptors originate from a woman in her late teens or twenties with stable Graves' hyperthyroidism. Both conserved end residues are part of each CDR3. The D gene is left open where the match is weak. For some rows the clone size is stated as once, few or many, or as a class when expanded; others skip it.

>TRBJ1-1|TRBV6-5|many|.
TGTGCCAGCAGTTACGTGGGGGGGAACACTGAAGCTTTCTTT
CASSYVGGNTEAFF
>TRBJ1-1|TRBV25-1|.|TRBD1
TGTGCCAGCAGCGGGACAGGGGGTAAATCAGCTTTCTTT
CASSGTGGKSAFF
>TRBJ2-7|TRBV2|many|.
TGTGCCAGCAGTGTTGGCTCCTACGAGCAGTACTTC
CASSVGSYEQYF
>TRBJ1-1|TRBV7-8|many|.
TGTGCCAGTTTCTTCTCTCCCCAGACTGAAGCTTTCTTT
CASFFSPQTEAFF
>TRBJ2-5|TRBV12-3/TRBV12-4|many|TRBD1
TGTGCCAGCAGGACAGGGGGTGATCGGACCCAGTACTTC
CASRTGGDRTQYF
>TRBJ2-7|TRBV6-2/TRBV6-3|.|TRBD1
TGTGCCAGCAGTTACTCCATGGACAGGGCGTACGAGCAGTACTTC
CASSYSMDRAYEQYF
>TRBJ2-2|TRBV19|many|.
TGTGCCACCGAAAGGGGAACCGGGGAGCTGTTTTTT
CATERGTGELFF
>TRBJ1-5|TRBV6-2/TRBV6-3|many|.
TGTGCCAGCAGTTACCGGAATAGCAATCAGCCCCAGCATTTT
CASSYRNSNQPQHF
>TRBJ1-1|TRBV10-3|many|.
TGTGCCATCAACCCGGGACTTACGAACACTGAAGCTTTCTTT
CAINPGLTNTEAFF
>TRBJ1-5|TRBV19|few|.
TGTGCCAGTAGTCGGCGGGAACATCAGCCCCAGCATTTT
CASSRREHQPQHF
>TRBJ1-1|TRBV9|.|.
TGTGCCAGCAGCGTGGCTCCGGGGGGAAGCACTGAAGCTTTCTTT
CASSVAPGGSTEAFF
>TRBJ1-1|TRBV9|many|.
TGTGCCAGCAGCGTAGGGGACACCATGAACACTGAAGCTTTCTTT
CASSVGDTMNTEAFF
>TRBJ2-2|TRBV11-2|.|.
TGTGCCAGCAGCTTAAAACAGGGTGCAACCGGGGAGCTGTTTTTT
CASSLKQGATGELFF
>TRBJ2-2|TRBV7-9|many|.
TGTGCCAGCAGCGCCTTAGCGACCGGGGAGCTGTTTTTT
CASSALATGELFF
>TRBJ1-1|TRBV28|few|TRBD1
TGTGCCAGCAGTTCGGTAAAGGGGGCGTTAAACACTGAAGCTTTCTTT
CASSSVKGALNTEAFF
>TRBJ1-1|TRBV11-2|many|TRBD1
TGTGCCAGCAGCTCCATAAGGGACAGGTACACTGAAGCTTTCTTT
CASSSIRDRYTEAFF
>TRBJ2-7|TRBV6-5|.|.
TGTGCCAGCAGTTACTCAGGCGGGCTCGAGCAGTACTTC
CASSYSGGLEQYF
>TRBJ2-5|TRBV13|many|.
TGTGCCAGCAGCTTAATACAGGGAGAAACTGGGACCCAGTACTTC
CASSLIQGETGTQYF
>TRBJ1-2|TRBV12-3/TRBV12-4|many|.
TGTGCCAGCACTCTGACCGGACGAGCTAACTATGGCTACACCTTC
CASTLTGRANYGYTF
>TRBJ1-1|TRBV27|many|.
TGTGCCAGCAGTTCCCAACTTCAGGGGAACACTGAAGCTTTCTTT
CASSSQLQGNTEAFF
>TRBJ2-7|TRBV20-1|many|.
TGCAGTGCCGACACGGGCGGCGAGCAGTACTTC
CSADTGGEQYF
>TRBJ1-5|TRBV12-3/TRBV12-4|many|.
TGTGCCAGCAGTTTCACAGGGTCTAACAATCAGCCCCAGCATTTT
CASSFTGSNNQPQHF
>TRBJ1-1|TRBV6-1|many|TRBD1
TGTGCCAGCAGCGACAGGACAGGGAAGATTGAAGCTTTCTTT
CASSDRTGKIEAFF
>TRBJ2-7|TRBV24-1|many|TRBD1
TGTGCCACCAGTGATCGCGGTCGGGACAGCATAACCTACGAGCAGTACTTC
CATSDRGRDSITYEQYF
>TRBJ2-5|TRBV4-1|.|TRBD2
TGCGCCAGCAGCCAAGATGGGCGGGGGGGTGGAGAGACCCAGTACTTC
CASSQDGRGGGETQYF
>TRBJ2-5|TRBV18|many|.
TGTGCCAGCTCGCGGTCAATACAAGAGACCCAGTACTTC
CASSRSIQETQYF
>TRBJ2-5|TRBV12-3/TRBV12-4|many|TRBD1
TGTGCCAGCAGTGGGACAGGGGGCAAAGAGACCCAGTACTTC
CASSGTGGKETQYF
>TRBJ2-5|TRBV9|.|.
TGCGCCAGCAGCGTAAGCCGGGGGCTTTCGGAGTCCCAGTACTTC
CASSVSRGLSESQYF
>TRBJ2-7|TRBV28|many|TRBD2
TGTGCCAGCAGCCGTCCAACGGGGGGGCGGTACGAGCAGTACTTC
CASSRPTGGRYEQYF
>TRBJ1-6|TRBV6-1|many|.
TGTGCCAGCACCTTAAACAGGGAAACGGATAATTCACCCCTCCACTTT
CASTLNRETDNSPLHF
>TRBJ1-1|TRBV12-3/TRBV12-4|many|TRBD1
TGTGCCAGCAGTAACAGGGGGCTCGGTACTGAAGCTTTCTTT
CASSNRGLGTEAFF
>TRBJ1-3|TRBV6-1|many|.
TGTGCCAGCAGGCCCCCAGGGGCCTCTGGAAACACCATATATTTT
CASRPPGASGNTIYF
>TRBJ1-2|TRBV5-5|few|.
TGTGCCAGCAGCCTCTCTGCTGGGACCAACTATGGCTACACCTTC
CASSLSAGTNYGYTF
>TRBJ2-3|TRBV20-1|few|TRBD2
TGCAGTGCTAGAGATGGGGAGCGGGGGAGCACAGATACGCAGTATTTT
CSARDGERGSTDTQYF
>TRBJ1-1|TRBV6-1|many|.
TGTGCCAGCAGTGAAACAGGGAATCCTGAAGCTTTCTTT
CASSETGNPEAFF
>TRBJ1-5|TRBV6-2/TRBV6-3|few|.
TGTGTCAGCAGTTACCGTCCAGGGGAACTCCAGCCCCAGCATTTT
CVSSYRPGELQPQHF
>TRBJ1-1|TRBV9|many|.
TGTGCCAGCAGCGTTACCATGAACACTGAAGCTTTCTTT
CASSVTMNTEAFF
>TRBJ1-2|TRBV6-5|many|TRBD1
TGTGCCAGCAGCGGTGGGACAGGCGTAGATGGCTACACCTTC
CASSGGTGVDGYTF
>TRBJ1-1|TRBV18|.|.
TGTGCCAGCTCACCGGGGTTGGAAACTGAAGCTTTCTTT
CASSPGLETEAFF
>TRBJ1-5|TRBV5-1|many|.
TGTGCCAGCAGTCTAGAGGGGAGCAATCAGCCCCAGCATTTT
CASSLEGSNQPQHF
>TRBJ1-6|TRBV12-3/TRBV12-4|many|.
TGTGCCAGCAGTTTACGCCAGGGTAGCAATTCACCCCTCCACTTT
CASSLRQGSNSPLHF
>TRBJ1-2|TRBV24-1|many|.
TGTGCCACCAGTCCCCGTTGGGGTGACTATGGCTACACCTTC
CATSPRWGDYGYTF
>TRBJ1-1|TRBV12-3/TRBV12-4|.|.
TGTGCCAGCAGCCCAGCCGGGGGGCGGCACACTGAAGCTTTCTTT
CASSPAGGRHTEAFF
>TRBJ2-7|TRBV6-1|.|.
TGTGCCAGCAAACGCGCGGTATCCTACGAGCAGTACTTC
CASKRAVSYEQYF
>TRBJ1-6|TRBV5-1|many|.
TGCGCCAGCAGCTGGAACCCGGGGACTAATTCACCCCTCCACTTT
CASSWNPGTNSPLHF
>TRBJ2-2|TRBV4-1|few|TRBD1
TGCGCCAGCAGCCGAAGACAGGGGGCGGGCACCGGGGAGCTGTTTTTT
CASSRRQGAGTGELFF
>TRBJ1-1|TRBV20-1|many|.
TGCAGTGCTAGAGAGGGGACGGCGAACACTGAAGCTTTCTTT
CSAREGTANTEAFF
>TRBJ2-5|TRBV9|many|.
TGTGCCAGCAGCGTGTGGTGGAACCAAGAGACCCAGTACTTC
CASSVWWNQETQYF
>TRBJ2-4|TRBV4-1|many|TRBD1
TGCGCCAGCAGCCAAGAGAGACAGGGGCACAAAAACATTCAGTACTTC
CASSQERQGHKNIQYF
>TRBJ2-7|TRBV7-8|many|.
TGTGCCAGCAGCCAAAGATCCTTAGGGGAGCAGTACTTC
CASSQRSLGEQYF
>TRBJ1-5|TRBV4-1|few|.
TGCGCCAGCAGCCAAGCCGGGCAGGCTCAGCCCCAGCATTTT
CASSQAGQAQPQHF